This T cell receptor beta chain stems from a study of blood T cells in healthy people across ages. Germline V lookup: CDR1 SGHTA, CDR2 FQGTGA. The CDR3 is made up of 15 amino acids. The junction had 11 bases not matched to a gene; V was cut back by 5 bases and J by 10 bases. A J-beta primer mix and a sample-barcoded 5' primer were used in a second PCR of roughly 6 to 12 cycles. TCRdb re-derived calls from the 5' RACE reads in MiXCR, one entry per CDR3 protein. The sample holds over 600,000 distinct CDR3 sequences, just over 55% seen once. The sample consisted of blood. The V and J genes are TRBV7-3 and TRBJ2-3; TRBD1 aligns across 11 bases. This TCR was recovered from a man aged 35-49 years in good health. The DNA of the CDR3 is TGTGCCAGCAGCGACCGGACAGGGGGCGGGAATGCGCAGTATTTT. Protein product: CASSDRTGGGNAQYF.